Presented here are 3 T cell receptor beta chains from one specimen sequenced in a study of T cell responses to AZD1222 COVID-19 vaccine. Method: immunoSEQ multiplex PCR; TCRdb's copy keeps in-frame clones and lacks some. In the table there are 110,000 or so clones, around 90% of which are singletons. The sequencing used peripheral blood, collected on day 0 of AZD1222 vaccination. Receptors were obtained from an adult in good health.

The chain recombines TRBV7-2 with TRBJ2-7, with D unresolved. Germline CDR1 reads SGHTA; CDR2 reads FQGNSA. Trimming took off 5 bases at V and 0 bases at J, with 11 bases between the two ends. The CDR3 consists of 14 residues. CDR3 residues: CASSHWGFSYEQYF. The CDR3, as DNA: TGTGCCAGCAGCCATTGGGGTTTCTCCTACGAGCAGTACTTC.

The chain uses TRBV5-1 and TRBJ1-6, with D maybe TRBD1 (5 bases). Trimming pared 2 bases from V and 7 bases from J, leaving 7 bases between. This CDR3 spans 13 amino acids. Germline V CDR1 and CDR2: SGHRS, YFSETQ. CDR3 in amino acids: CASSFQGNSPLHF. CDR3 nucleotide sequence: TGCGCCAGCAGCTTCCAGGGAAATTCACCCCTCCACTTT. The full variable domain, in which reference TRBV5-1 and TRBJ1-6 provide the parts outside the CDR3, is KAGVTQTPRYLIKTRGQQVTLSCSPISGHRSVSWYQQTPGQGLQFLFEYFSETQRNKGNFPGRFSGRQFSNSRSEMNVSTLELGDSALYLCASSFQGNSPLHFGNGTRLTVT.

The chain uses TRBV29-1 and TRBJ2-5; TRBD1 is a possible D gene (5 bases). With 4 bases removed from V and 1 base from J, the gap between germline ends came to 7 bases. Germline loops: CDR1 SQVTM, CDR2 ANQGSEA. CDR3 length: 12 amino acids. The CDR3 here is CSVGQIQETQYF. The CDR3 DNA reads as TGCAGCGTTGGACAGATCCAAGAGACCCAGTACTTC.